The following is a TCR beta chain sequence with its context. Trimming took 6 bases from V and 2 from J, leaving 16 bases between them. The CDR3 extends over 16 amino acids. The germline V gene has CDR1 MNHEY and CDR2 SMNVEV (reference sequence). This specimen belongs to a study of blood T cell repertoires in COVID-19. Turning to the study itself: Samples came from the United States, Italy and Spain, spanning acute and convalescent COVID-19.

In the authors' workflow: Reference gene primer amplification yielded estimated nucleated cell counts. Assay: immunoSEQ multiplex PCR; the TCRdb copy retains only in-frame clones and omits some. That table is the source of V, J and clone size, and D and trimming were worked out from the DNA. The sample shows about 230,000 clones, 81% of them seen only once. The sequenced material came from peripheral blood. This clonotype originated in an elderly woman with acute or convalescent COVID-19. The J gene is TRBJ1-4, the V gene TRBV27; D might be TRBD1 (6 bases). The CDR3 coding sequence is TGTGCCAGCAGCATAACAGGGACGAGTACTAATGAAAAACTGTTTTTT. Translation: CASSITGTSTNEKLFF. The full variable domain, completed using reference TRBV27 and TRBJ1-4, is EAQVTQNPRYLITVTGKKLTVTCSQNMNHEYMSWYRQDPGLGLRQIYYSMNVEVTDKGDVPEGYKVSRKEKRNFPLILESPSPNQTSLYFCASSITGTSTNEKLFFGSGTQLSVL.